This T cell receptor beta chain was documented in a study of OX40 agonist ivuxolimab in advanced cancers. General study points: Expanded peripheral T-cell antigen specificity went undetermined.

Details on this clone: The antigen is undetermined.

Only in-frame clones appear in the TCRdb table, and some are missing; sequencing was by immunoSEQ multiplex PCR. This sample has tens of thousands of clones, with less than 90% found just once. Trimming cost V 1 base and J 3 bases; bases outside gene matches: 4. The CDR3 has 16 amino acids. Per germline, CDR1 SGHVS and CDR2 FQNEAQ. The TCR sequence derives from an adult with an advanced solid tumor such as melanoma, head and neck, liver or kidney cancer. The material sequenced was CD4+ or CD8+ T cells sorted from blood, taken in a trial of the OX40 agonist ivuxolimab. The chain carries TRBV7-8 and TRBJ2-5; TRBD2 agrees at 11 bases. The CDR3 region is CASSLDVTSGEETQYF. In DNA, the CDR3 is TGTGCCAGCAGCTTAGATGTGACTAGCGGGGAAGAGACCCAGTACTTC.